This T cell receptor (beta chain) was obtained from a study of cytomegalovirus exposure and HLA in healthy donors. General observations from the study: Cytomegalovirus status was reportedly diagnosed by the classifier with high specificity and sensitivity. Researchers catalogued about 150 TCR beta chains as cytomegalovirus-associated.

The table came from immunoSEQ multiplex PCR; TCRdb's copy has only in-frame clones and leaves some out. Of roughly 130,000 clones detected, about 91% appear once; the ten largest clones hold over 8.5%. With regard to this clone: What it binds is unknown.

CDR1 is MDHEN, CDR2 SYDVKM, per germline. This CDR3 is 15 amino acids long. V was clipped by 2 bases and J by 1 base, with 9 bases between them. The rearrangement joins TRBV28 to TRBJ1-5; the D is unclear. Sequencing input: PBMCs. This sequence was found in a woman between 18 and 30 years old in good health and CMV-seropositive. CDR3: CASSLRGESNQPQHF. In DNA, the CDR3 is TGTGCCAGCAGTTTACGCGGGGAGAGCAATCAGCCCCAGCATTTT.